This T cell receptor beta chain comes out of a study of cytomegalovirus exposure and HLA in healthy donors. The study, taken as a whole, reports: TCR beta V segments were, for the most part, productive about 90% or about 30% of the time in an earlier analysis. V segments that were indistinguishable, TRBV6-2 and TRBV6-3 among them, were omitted from analysis.

The germline gives CDR1 MNHNY, CDR2 SVGAGI (reference sequence). J was trimmed by 3 bases and V by 6 bases; bases with no gene match: 7. The CDR3 runs to 15 residues. Regarding this clone: The antigen remains undetermined.

The PCR contained 60 Vbeta and 13 Jbeta primers. Libraries were prepared by immunoSEQ multiplex PCR; TCRdb keeps only in-frame clonotypes and omits some of them. The sample has 55,000 to 80,000 clones, 60% to 85% seen once. The sample taken for sequencing was PBMCs. The chain carries TRBV6-6 and TRBJ2-7; 11 bases match TRBD1. The receptor was derived from a man aged 65 to 85 in good health and CMV-seronegative. CDR3 DNA sequence: TGTGCCAGCAGCCCAGGGACAGGGGGAGGCTACGAGCAGTACTTC. Residues: CASSPGTGGGYEQYF.